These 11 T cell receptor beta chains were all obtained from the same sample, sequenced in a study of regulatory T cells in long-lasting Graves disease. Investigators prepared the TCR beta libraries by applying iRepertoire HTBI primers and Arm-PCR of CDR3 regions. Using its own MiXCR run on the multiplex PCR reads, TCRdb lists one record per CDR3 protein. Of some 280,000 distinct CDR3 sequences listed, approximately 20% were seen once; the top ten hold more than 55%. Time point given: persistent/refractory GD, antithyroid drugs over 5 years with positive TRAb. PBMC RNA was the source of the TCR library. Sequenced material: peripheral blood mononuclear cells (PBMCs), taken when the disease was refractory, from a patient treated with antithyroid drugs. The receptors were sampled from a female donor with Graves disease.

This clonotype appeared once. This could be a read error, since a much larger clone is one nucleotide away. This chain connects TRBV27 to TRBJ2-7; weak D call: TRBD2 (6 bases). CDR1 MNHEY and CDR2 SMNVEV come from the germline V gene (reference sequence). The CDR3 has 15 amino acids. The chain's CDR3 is CASSGRLTGAGERYF. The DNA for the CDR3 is TGTGCCAGCAGTGGACGACTGACTGGAGCGGGCGAGCGGTACTTC.

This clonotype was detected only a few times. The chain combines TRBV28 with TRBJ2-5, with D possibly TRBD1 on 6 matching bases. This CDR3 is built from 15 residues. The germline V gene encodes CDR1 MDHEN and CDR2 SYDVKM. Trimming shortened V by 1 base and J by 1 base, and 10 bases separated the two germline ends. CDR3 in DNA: TGTGCCAGCAGTTTATTAACAGGGCGCCAAGAGACCCAGTACTTC. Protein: CASSLLTGRQETQYF.

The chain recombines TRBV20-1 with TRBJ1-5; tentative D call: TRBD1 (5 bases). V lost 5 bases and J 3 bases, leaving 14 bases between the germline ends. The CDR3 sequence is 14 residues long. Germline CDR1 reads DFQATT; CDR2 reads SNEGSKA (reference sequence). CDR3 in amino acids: CSARPGANNQPQHF. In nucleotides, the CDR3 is TGCAGTGCTCGCCCCGGGGCCAACAATCAGCCCCAGCATTTT.

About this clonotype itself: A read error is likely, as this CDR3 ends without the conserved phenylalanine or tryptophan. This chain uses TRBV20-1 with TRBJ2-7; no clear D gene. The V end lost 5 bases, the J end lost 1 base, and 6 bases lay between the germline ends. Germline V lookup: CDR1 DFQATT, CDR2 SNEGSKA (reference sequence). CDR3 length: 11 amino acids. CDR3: CSAPLSYEQYL. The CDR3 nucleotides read TGCAGTGCTCCCCTATCCTACGAGCAGTACCTC.

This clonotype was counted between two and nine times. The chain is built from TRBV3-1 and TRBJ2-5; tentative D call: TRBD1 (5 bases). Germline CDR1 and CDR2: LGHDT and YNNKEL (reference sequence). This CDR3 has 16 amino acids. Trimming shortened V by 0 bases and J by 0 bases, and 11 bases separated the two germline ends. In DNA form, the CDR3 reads TGTGCCAGCAGCCAAGATCAGGGCCGGTACCAAGAGACCCAGTACTTC. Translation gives CASSQDQGRYQETQYF.

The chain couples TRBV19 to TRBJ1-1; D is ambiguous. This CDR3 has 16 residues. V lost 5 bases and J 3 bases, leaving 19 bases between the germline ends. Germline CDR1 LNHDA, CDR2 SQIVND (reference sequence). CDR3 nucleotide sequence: TGTGCCAGTAGTGGACGGCAACGTCCTCCTTACACTGAAGCTTTCTTT. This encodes CASSGRQRPPYTEAFF.

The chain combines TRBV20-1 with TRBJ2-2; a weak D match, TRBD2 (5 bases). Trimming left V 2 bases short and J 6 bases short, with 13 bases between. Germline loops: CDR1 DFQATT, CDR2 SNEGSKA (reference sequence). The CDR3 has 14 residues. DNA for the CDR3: TGCAGTGCTAGATTCGAGGGAAAAGCCGGGGAGCTGTTTTTT. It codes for CSARFEGKAGELFF.

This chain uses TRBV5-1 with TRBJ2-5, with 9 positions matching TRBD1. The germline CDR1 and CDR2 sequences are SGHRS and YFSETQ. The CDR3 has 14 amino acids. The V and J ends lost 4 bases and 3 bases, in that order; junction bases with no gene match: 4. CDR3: CASSLRTGEETQYF. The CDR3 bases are TGCGCCAGCAGCCTTCGGACAGGGGAAGAGACCCAGTACTTC. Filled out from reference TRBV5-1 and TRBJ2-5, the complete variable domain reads KAGVTQTPRYLIKTRGQQVTLSCSPISGHRSVSWYQQTPGQGLQFLFEYFSETQRNKGNFPGRFSGRQFSNSRSEMNVSTLELGDSALYLCASSLRTGEETQYFGPGTRLLVL.

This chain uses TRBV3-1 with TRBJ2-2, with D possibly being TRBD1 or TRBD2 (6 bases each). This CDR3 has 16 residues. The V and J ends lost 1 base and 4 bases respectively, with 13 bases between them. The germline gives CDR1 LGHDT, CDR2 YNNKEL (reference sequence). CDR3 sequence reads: CASSQAKQGGTGELFF. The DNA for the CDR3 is TGTGCCAGCAGCCAAGCAAAACAGGGAGGCACCGGGGAGCTGTTTTTT.

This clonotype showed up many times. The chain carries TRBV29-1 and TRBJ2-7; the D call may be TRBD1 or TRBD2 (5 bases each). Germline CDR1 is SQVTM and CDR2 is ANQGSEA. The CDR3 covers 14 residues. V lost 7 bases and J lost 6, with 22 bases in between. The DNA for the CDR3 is TGCAGCGACAAGAGGCGGGCACGGGGCTCCGAGCAGTACTTC. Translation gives CSDKRRARGSEQYF.

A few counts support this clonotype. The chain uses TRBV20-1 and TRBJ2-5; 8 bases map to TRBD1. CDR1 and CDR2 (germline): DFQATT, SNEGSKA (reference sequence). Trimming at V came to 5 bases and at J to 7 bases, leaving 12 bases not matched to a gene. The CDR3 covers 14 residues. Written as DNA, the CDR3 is TGCAGTGCTCCTATTTCGGGTACAGGGGGGACCCAGTACTTC. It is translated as CSAPISGTGGTQYF.